This T cell receptor beta chain was found in a study of CD8+CD57+ T cells in acquired aplastic anemia. This clonotype showed up just a few times. The TCR beta profiling, which covered VDJ combination and CDR3 sequence, was carried out using genomic DNA as the template. One entry per CDR3 protein, called by TCRdb with MiXCR from the reads. The repertoire holds about 190,000 distinct CDR3 sequences, roughly half seen once, with about 15% in the top ten. This CDR3 region has 15 residues. The J segment lost 3 bases and the V segment lost 6 bases, leaving 10 bases of the junction unmatched. J is TRBJ2-7 and V is TRBV12-3 or TRBV12-4; the match to TRBD1 covers 8 bases. The sequenced sample consisted of sorted CD4+, CD8+, or CD8+CD57+ T cells (not recorded which) from PBMCs. This receptor was identified in a human donor in good health, serving as a control. The CDR3 reads CASSHRTGNRYEQYF. The CDR3 DNA is TGTGCCAGCAGCCACCGGACAGGGAACCGCTACGAGCAGTACTTC.